Shown below are 10 T cell receptor beta chains from a single sample sequenced in a study of identical twins. TCRdb passed the 5' RACE reads through MiXCR, listing each CDR3 protein once. The sample shows 450,000 to 500,000 distinct CDR3 sequences, roughly an eighth of them seen only once. The same data also contributed to another study, on yellow fever vaccine responses in identical twins.

Sequencing was performed on CD4+ T cells sorted from blood. These receptors were collected from a woman aged 18-35 years in good health.

The chain carries TRBV6-2 or TRBV6-3 and TRBJ2-3; 7 nucleotides align to TRBD2. The CDR3 loop spans 17 amino acids. Looked up from germline, CDR1 is MNHEY and CDR2 is SVGEGT. The V segment lost 2 bases and the J segment 0 bases; nucleotides outside the gene matches: 8. In nucleotides, the CDR3 is TGTGCCAGCAGTTACCACGAGCGGGGAGGAAGCACAGATACGCAGTATTTT. Encoded protein: CASSYHERGGSTDTQYF.

The sample holds a few counts of this clonotype. V is TRBV5-1 and J is TRBJ2-1; D is unresolved. Germline CDR1 is SGHRS and CDR2 is YFSETQ. This CDR3 comprises 15 residues. Deletions cut 0 bases from V and 7 bases from J, with 14 bases between. The CDR3 bases are TGCGCCAGCAGCTTGGGAGGTAAGGGCGGAAATGAGCAGTTCTTC. This codes for CASSLGGKGGNEQFF. Supplemented by reference TRBV5-1 and TRBJ2-1, the full variable domain reads KAGVTQTPRYLIKTRGQQVTLSCSPISGHRSVSWYQQTPGQGLQFLFEYFSETQRNKGNFPGRFSGRQFSNSRSEMNVSTLELGDSALYLCASSLGGKGGNEQFFGPGTRLTVL.

The sample holds many counts of this clonotype. The chain has TRBV12-3 or TRBV12-4 and TRBJ1-5; D perhaps matches TRBD1 (6 bases). Between the trimmed V and J ends, which lost 7 bases and 3 bases, there was a span of 19 bases. This CDR3 has 16 amino acids. CDR3 amino acids: CASKKGTNKANQPQHF. The CDR3 DNA is TGTGCCAGCAAAAAGGGGACAAATAAAGCCAATCAGCCCCAGCATTTT.

The rearrangement uses TRBV6-5 and TRBJ2-2, with D perhaps being TRBD1 or TRBD2 (5 bases each). The germline gives CDR1 MNHEY, CDR2 SVGAGI. The CDR3 extends over 15 amino acids. The germline V and J ends were trimmed by 3 bases and 0 bases, with 8 bases remaining between them. CDR3 in amino acids: CASSYRGSNTGELFF. As DNA, the CDR3 is TGTGCCAGCAGTTATCGGGGCTCGAACACCGGGGAGCTGTTTTTT.

This clonotype has a count of ten or more. The CDR3 protein is CSASPQDRASNQPQHF. In DNA form, the CDR3 reads TGCAGTGCTAGCCCCCAGGACAGGGCCTCCAATCAGCCCCAGCATTTT. J is TRBJ1-5 and V is TRBV20-1; 8 nucleotides align to TRBD1. This CDR3 is built from 16 residues. Germline V gives CDR1 DFQATT, CDR2 SNEGSKA (reference sequence). Losses at the gene ends were 3 bases for V and 3 bases for J; bases not matched to a gene: 10.

The V gene is TRBV6-5, the J gene TRBJ2-7; D uncertain. V was cut by 0 bases and J by 2 bases, with 14 bases left in between. The V gene's germline CDR1 is MNHEY and CDR2 SVGAGI. This CDR3 region has 16 residues. The DNA of the CDR3 is TGTGCCAGCAGTTACTCGTTCTTTGAGGTTCCCTACGAGCAGTACTTC. Protein product: CASSYSFFEVPYEQYF.

This clonotype occurred a few times. The V call is TRBV2, the J call TRBJ2-7, with no clear D. Trimming took off 3 bases at V and 3 bases at J, with 9 bases between the two ends. Germline V lookup: CDR1 SNHLY, CDR2 FYNNEI. The CDR3 runs 13 residues. CDR3 sequence reads: CASSEAGIYEQYF. CDR3 DNA sequence: TGTGCCAGCAGTGAGGCAGGAATCTACGAGCAGTACTTC.

This sequence joins TRBV27 and TRBJ1-1; D is possibly TRBD1 (6 bases). CDR3 length: 16 residues. V was shortened by 0 bases and J by 0 bases, with 11 bases between the two germline ends. The germline gives CDR1 MNHEY, CDR2 SMNVEV (reference sequence). As DNA, the CDR3 is TGTGCCAGCAGTTTATCCCATGGACAGTTGAACACTGAAGCTTTCTTT. This sequence encodes CASSLSHGQLNTEAFF.

The rearrangement joins TRBV5-8 to TRBJ2-3; 11 nucleotides align to TRBD1. Germline V gene data show CDR1 as SGHTS and CDR2 as YDEGEE. This CDR3 contains 15 residues. Unmatched junction bases numbered 2, after V lost 1 base and J lost 4 bases. CDR3 coding DNA: TGTGCCAGCAGCTTGCCGGGACAGGGGGCAGATACGCAGTATTTT. Protein: CASSLPGQGADTQYF.

The chain couples TRBV20-1 to TRBJ2-1; 16 nucleotides match TRBD2. V lost 1 base and J lost 7; bases outside the gene matches: 7. The CDR3 loop spans 17 amino acids. Germline CDR1 and CDR2: DFQATT and SNEGSKA (reference sequence). CDR3 in amino acids: CSARVGTSGRVKNEQFF. In nucleotides, the CDR3 is TGCAGTGCTAGAGTCGGGACTAGCGGGAGGGTGAAGAATGAGCAGTTCTTC.